This is a list of T cell receptor beta chains from one sample in a study of neoadjuvant nivolumab and ipilimumab in lung cancer. Sequenced by immunoSEQ multiplex PCR; TCRdb stores in-frame clones only, minus some. The data show a few thousand clones, around 91% seen once. The material was blood, obtained after neoadjuvant nivolumab, alone or with ipilimumab, at or shortly before surgery. These receptors all stem from an adult with non-small cell lung cancer. Some clones in this sample may be carry-over from other donors' samples. Each CDR3 is given with its conserved first and last residue.

j_call v_call cdr3_aa
TRBJ2-2 TRBV6-5 CASNSGTAVTEELFF
TRBJ2-1 TRBV7-3 CASSLGLVGGEQFF
TRBJ1-5 TRBV15 CATSRDSRPGNQPQHF
TRBJ2-3 TRBV5-1 CASSWDHGTDTQYF
TRBJ2-5 TRBV5-1 CASSLGGTSGGETQYF
TRBJ2-1 TRBV10-3 CAAADSGGSYNEQFF
TRBJ2-7 TRBV7-9 CASSLGTGQGRNEQYF
TRBJ1-1 TRBV6-5 CASSYGGMGTEAFF
TRBJ2-2 TRBV2 CASSGDWNTGELFF
TRBJ1-2 TRBV7-8 CASSLGGQGYGYTF
TRBJ2-3 TRBV11-2 CASTLSGLSTDTQYF
TRBJ2-1 TRBV5-5 CASSLVWRSSYNEQFF
TRBJ1-4 TRBV27 CASSLRAGEKLFF
TRBJ1-1 TRBV4-1 CASSQEGGAAGWGTEAFF
TRBJ1-5 TRBV7-2 CASSPSQGVQPQHF
TRBJ1-1 TRBV7-9 CASSLAGGGNTEAFF
TRBJ1-2 TRBV7-8 CASSLGGNYGYTF
TRBJ2-7 TRBV5-1 CASSLGSSAYEQYF
TRBJ2-5 TRBV5-6 CASSLDGRRDRQETQYF
TRBJ2-5 TRBV7-9 CASSVGDQETQYF
TRBJ2-7 TRBV5-1 CASSIDSGRGGEQYF
TRBJ2-7 TRBV7-2 CASSLQREQYF
TRBJ2-7 TRBV7-2 CASSFSRRQTGEDRYEQYF